Listed below are T cell receptor beta chains from one sample, sequenced in a study of T cells in Graves' hyperthyroidism and ophthalmopathy. Each CDR3 protein gets one entry after TCRdb re-called the multiplex PCR reads with MiXCR. This table holds 500,000 to 750,000 distinct CDR3 sequences, approximately 15% found once. The sample was blood. The receptors derive from a woman between 18 and 29 years old with Graves' ophthalmopathy. Each CDR3 is given with its conserved first and last residue. The order of the fields is clone size, D gene, J gene, V gene, CDR3 protein, CDR3 DNA. D genes are given only for firm matches. Not all rows give a size; the values are once, few, many and, for expanded clones, a class.

many . TRBJ2-3 TRBV7-3 CASSLGGSFSGTDTQYF TGTGCCAGCAGCCTAGGGGGTAGTTTTTCCGGCACAGATACGCAGTATTTT
. . TRBJ2-7 TRBV28 CASSDAGRSYEQYF TGTGCCAGCAGTGATGCGGGACGCAGCTACGAGCAGTACTTC
many . TRBJ2-7 TRBV30 CAWSVSLGRSSSYEQYF TGTGCCTGGAGTGTATCCCTCGGGCGGTCGAGCTCCTACGAGCAGTACTTC
. TRBD1 TRBJ1-2 TRBV3-1 CASSQERQGARYGYTF TGTGCCAGCAGCCAAGAAAGACAGGGGGCACGATATGGCTACACCTTC
few . TRBJ2-2 TRBV6-1 CASSEETAATGELFF TGTGCCAGCAGTGAGGAGACAGCGGCGACCGGGGAGCTGTTTTTT
. . TRBJ2-1 TRBV4-1 CASSQERSGPLGYEQFF TGCGCCAGCAGCCAAGAGCGGTCGGGGCCCCTAGGGTATGAGCAGTTCTTC
few TRBD1 TRBJ1-1 TRBV7-9 CASSPTSGQGAAEAFF TGTGCCAGCTCCCCGACGTCCGGACAGGGGGCTGCTGAAGCTTTCTTT
many . TRBJ1-2 TRBV28 CASSWRAAGGYTF TGTGCCAGCAGTTGGAGGGCCGCGGGTGGCTACACCTTC
. . TRBJ1-5 TRBV4-1 CASSQDPGVGEVDTQHF TGCGCCAGCAGCCAAGACCCGGGAGTAGGGGAGGTAGATACGCAGCATTTT
few . TRBJ1-4 TRBV28 CASSSGRGESGLGEKLFF TGTGCCAGCAGTTCCGGACGGGGAGAAAGTGGCCTGGGCGAAAAACTGTTTTTT
many TRBD1 TRBJ1-5 TRBV28 CASSIRTGFGQPQHF TGTGCCAGCAGTATTCGGACAGGGTTTGGTCAGCCCCAGCATTTT
many . TRBJ2-2 TRBV7-9 CATQDSSNTGELFF TGTGCCACCCAGGACAGTTCGAACACCGGGGAGCTGTTTTTT
many . TRBJ2-7 TRBV28 CASSLYRDEQYF TGTGCCAGCAGTTTATACAGGGACGAGCAGTACTTC
many TRBD1 TRBJ2-7 TRBV20-1 CSAREDRVGEQYF TGCAGTGCTAGGGAAGACAGGGTGGGCGAGCAGTACTTC
many . TRBJ2-7 TRBV2 CASGREVEEQYF TGTGCCAGCGGCAGGGAAGTGGAGGAGCAGTACTTC
many TRBD1 TRBJ1-1 TRBV6-1 CASSYGGQGGGNTEAFF TGTGCCAGCAGTTACGGGGGACAGGGAGGAGGAAACACTGAAGCTTTCTTT
many . TRBJ2-7 TRBV11-2 CASSPGSRRDVSGEQYF TGTGCCAGCAGCCCCGGGTCGCGCAGGGACGTATCGGGCGAGCAGTACTTC
many TRBD2 TRBJ2-7 TRBV7-6 CASSLSQGLAGGRSYEQYF TGTGCCAGCAGCTTATCCCAGGGGCTAGCGGGAGGTCGGTCCTACGAGCAGTACTTC
many . TRBJ1-2 TRBV12-3/TRBV12-4 CASSLPPLEYYGYTF TGTGCCAGCAGTTTGCCCCCCCTTGAGTACTATGGCTACACCTTC
many . TRBJ2-7 TRBV12-3/TRBV12-4 CASSLGRLSEQYF TGTGCCAGCAGTTTAGGTCGGCTCTCCGAGCAGTACTTC
many . TRBJ2-7 TRBV2 CASSRRGPTYEQYF TGTGCCAGCAGTAGGAGGGGGCCCACCTACGAGCAGTACTTC
many TRBD2 TRBJ2-3 TRBV20-1 CSATQTSGRGDTQYF TGCAGTGCTACCCAGACTAGCGGGAGAGGAGATACGCAGTATTTT
few . TRBJ2-1 TRBV3-2 CASKNNEQFF TGTGCCAGCAAAAACAATGAGCAGTTCTTC
many . TRBJ2-6 TRBV28 CASSTPGANVLTF TGTGCCAGCAGTACTCCTGGGGCCAACGTCCTGACTTTC
many . TRBJ1-1 TRBV2 CASSSPGQNTEAFF TGTGCCAGCAGTTCCCCGGGCCAGAACACTGAAGCTTTCTTT
. . TRBJ1-2 TRBV3-1 CASSQEGARAEGYTF TGTGCCAGCAGCCAAGAGGGCGCGCGGGCTGAGGGCTACACCTTC
many . TRBJ2-7 TRBV5-1 CASSPGAGNAYEQYF TGCGCCAGCAGCCCCGGGGCCGGTAACGCCTACGAGCAGTACTTC
. . TRBJ2-1 TRBV12-3/TRBV12-4 CASSLVEGGNEKFF TGTGCCAGCAGTTTAGTTGAGGGGGGCAATGAGAAGTTCTTC
. TRBD2 TRBJ2-1 TRBV6-1 CAAKASGSLDEQFF TGTGCCGCTAAAGCCAGCGGGAGCCTCGATGAGCAGTTCTTC
many . TRBJ1-1 TRBV30 CAWDGNTEAFF TGTGCCTGGGACGGAAACACTGAAGCTTTCTTT
. TRBD1 TRBJ1-1 TRBV25-1 CASSDLGQMNTEAFF TGTGCCAGCAGTGACCTGGGACAGATGAACACTGAAGCTTTCTTT
. TRBD1 TRBJ1-5 TRBV28 CASSGDRGPDPYNQPQHF TGTGCCAGCAGCGGGGACAGGGGGCCCGATCCGTATAATCAGCCCCAGCATTTT
. TRBD2 TRBJ2-4 TRBV7-2 CASSLAGGPAKNIQYF TGTGCCAGCAGCCTAGCGGGAGGGCCGGCCAAAAACATTCAGTACTTC
many . TRBJ1-2 TRBV7-9 CASSLAGATKLYGYTF TGTGCCAGCAGCTTAGCCGGGGCCACGAAACTTTATGGCTACACCTTC
many . TRBJ1-3 TRBV2 CASSEEDFSGNTIYF TGTGCCAGCAGTGAAGAGGACTTCTCTGGAAACACCATATATTTT
many TRBD2 TRBJ2-7 TRBV12-3/TRBV12-4 CASSLTSGRSNYEQYF TGTGCCAGCAGTTTGACTAGCGGGAGATCCAATTACGAGCAGTACTTC
many . TRBJ1-1 TRBV12-5 CASGHGTVNTEAFF TGTGCTAGTGGTCACGGGACGGTGAACACTGAAGCTTTCTTT
many TRBD1 TRBJ2-2 TRBV12-3/TRBV12-4 CASSLRWDRGRGNTGELFF TGTGCCAGCAGTTTGAGATGGGACAGGGGGCGAGGGAACACCGGGGAGCTGTTTTTT
many TRBD1 TRBJ2-1 TRBV7-2 CASSPRQGTVGNEQFF TGTGCCAGCAGCCCCCGACAGGGTACGGTTGGCAATGAGCAGTTCTTC
many . TRBJ1-5 TRBV3-1 CASSQGPSGNQPQHF TGTGCCAGCAGCCAAGGGCCTTCAGGCAATCAGCCCCAGCATTTT
. TRBD1 TRBJ1-2 TRBV6-6 CASSYSTGTALQSYGYTF TGTGCCAGCAGTTACTCGACAGGGACTGCACTGCAGAGCTATGGCTACACCTTC
few . TRBJ1-5 TRBV7-9 CASSPPYCGGLIDQPQHF TGTGCCAGCAGCCCCCCGTATTGTGGGGGACTAATCGACCAGCCCCAGCATTTT
many . TRBJ2-7 TRBV28 CASSPWPPAVRNEQYF TGTGCCAGCAGCCCCTGGCCCCCGGCGGTAAGGAACGAGCAGTACTTC
few . TRBJ1-5 TRBV15 CATGRVRDQPQHF TGTGCCACCGGGCGGGTGAGAGATCAGCCCCAGCATTTT
many . TRBJ1-1 TRBV6-5 CASSLGHNPEAFF TGTGCCAGCAGTTTGGGACACAATCCTGAAGCTTTCTTT
once . TRBJ2-1 TRBV10-3 CAINQGSYNEQFF TGTGCCATCAACCAGGGCTCCTACAATGAGCAGTTCTTC
. . TRBJ1-4 TRBV4-3 CASSQDPAVFNEKLFF TGCGCCAGCAGCCAGGACCCCGCGGTGTTTAATGAAAAACTGTTTTTT
many TRBD1 TRBJ2-1 TRBV20-1 CSARGAGGNEQFF TGCAGTGCCCGAGGGGCAGGGGGCAATGAGCAGTTCTTC
many . TRBJ2-1 TRBV20-1 CSAATPRSSYNEQFF TGCAGTGCCGCGACACCCCGAAGCTCCTACAATGAGCAGTTCTTC
many . TRBJ2-1 TRBV6-1 CASSSLGTPYKQFF TGTGCCAGCAGTAGCCTCGGGACTCCGTACAAGCAGTTCTTC
many . TRBJ1-1 TRBV12-5 CASGLTRAGNTEAFF TGTGCTAGTGGACTAACCCGGGCGGGGAACACTGAAGCTTTCTTT
. TRBD1 TRBJ1-5 TRBV6-1 CASSEHTGGNQPQHF TGTGCCAGCAGTGAACACACAGGGGGCAATCAGCCCCAGCATTTT
many TRBD2 TRBJ2-1 TRBV18 CASSPSGGYNEQFF TGTGCCAGCTCGCCTAGCGGGGGATACAATGAGCAGTTCTTC
. TRBD1 TRBJ2-7 TRBV3-1 CASSRGGQGAYEQYF TGTGCCAGCAGCCGAGGGGGACAGGGAGCCTACGAGCAGTACTTC
many TRBD1 TRBJ2-1 TRBV7-2 CASRLTGFNEQFF TGTGCCAGCAGACTGACAGGGTTCAATGAGCAGTTCTTC
. TRBD1 TRBJ1-4 TRBV19 CASSMGQGREKLFF TGTGCCAGTAGTATGGGACAGGGGCGAGAAAAACTGTTTTTT
many . TRBJ2-4 TRBV12-3/TRBV12-4 CASSSGQNIQYF TGTGCCAGCAGTTCCGGACAGAACATTCAGTACTTC
. TRBD1 TRBJ1-5 TRBV19 CASSNDRGLGPQHF TGTGCCAGTAGTAACGACAGGGGGCTAGGGCCCCAGCATTTT
many TRBD1 TRBJ2-5 TRBV7-2 CASSLTGIQETQYF TGTGCCAGCAGTTTGACAGGGATCCAAGAGACCCAGTACTTC